This TCR beta chain is drawn from a study of blood T cell repertoires in COVID-19. Study background: Whether acute or convalescent, the COVID-19 samples came from the United States, Italy and Spain.

Across under 25 US areas, participants ranged in age from roughly 18 to 95 years. Donors in Cohort 3 counted as recovered after two negative PCRs, clearance, or symptom resolution. Per the authors' pipeline: Amplifying reference gene primers gave estimates of nucleated cell counts. TCRdb keeps only in-frame clones here, not all; method: immunoSEQ multiplex PCR. The DNA gave D and trimming, while V, J and clone size come from that table. This sample has around 250,000 clones, with around 80% found just once. V lost 4 bases and J lost 4, with 4 bases in between. CDR1 MNHEY and CDR2 SVGEGT come from the germline V gene. This CDR3 spans 11 amino acids.

Sequencing was performed on PBMCs or T cells enriched from blood (not recorded which). This chain uses TRBV6-2 or TRBV6-3 with TRBJ2-5; D unclear. The TCR originated in a middle-aged man who had recovered from COVID-19. The DNA of the CDR3 is TGTGCCAGCAGTTCGCGAGAGACCCAGTACTTC. Translated: CASSSRETQYF.